These T cell receptor beta chains were read from a single sample in a study of cytomegalovirus exposure and HLA in healthy donors. Assay: immunoSEQ multiplex PCR; the TCRdb copy retains only in-frame clones and omits some. In the table there are around 71,000 clones, approximately 70% of which are singletons. What was sequenced was PBMCs. The receptors were gathered from a male donor in good health and CMV-seropositive. The CDR3 runs from the conserved cysteine through the conserved F or W. A D gene is named only where the DNA matches it firmly. Some rows mark clone size as missing; the rest say once, few, many or name a class of expanded clone.

abundance | j_gene | v_gene | d_gene | CDR3nt | CDR3aa
. | TRBJ2-7 | TRBV2 | . | TGTGCCAGCAGTGAACAGGGGGAGGCCTACGAGCAGTACTTC | CASSEQGEAYEQYF
. | TRBJ1-1 | TRBV2 | . | TGTGCCAGCAGTGGTGAGAGGGCTGAAGCTTTCTTT | CASSGERAEAFF
. | TRBJ1-5 | TRBV6-4 | . | TGTGCCAGCAGTGACTCGATGAAGAAAAGCATAGATAATCAGCCCCAGCATTTT | CASSDSMKKSIDNQPQHF
. | TRBJ2-1 | TRBV11-2 | TRBD2 | TGTGCCAGCAGCTTATCTCCGGGACTATACAATGAGCAGTTCTTC | CASSLSPGLYNEQFF
. | TRBJ1-1 | TRBV7-7 | . | TGTGCCAGCAGCCTCCGACAGGACACTGAAGCTTTCTTT | CASSLRQDTEAFF
. | TRBJ2-7 | TRBV6-6 | TRBD2 | TGTGCCAGCAGCGCCGGGACTAGCGGGAGTAAGAACGAGCAGTACTTC | CASSAGTSGSKNEQYF
. | TRBJ1-6 | TRBV30 | TRBD1 | TGTGCCTGTCCTCCCGGGACAGGGGCTTCACCCCTCCACTTT | CACPPGTGASPLHF
few | TRBJ1-1 | TRBV5-5 | . | TGTGCCAGCAGCCTGGGGCACACTGAAGCTTTCTTT | CASSLGHTEAFF
. | TRBJ2-1 | TRBV7-9 | TRBD1 | TGTGCCAGCAGCGGCAGGGACAGGGGAAGCGATGAGCAGTTCTTC | CASSGRDRGSDEQFF
. | TRBJ1-2 | TRBV25-1 | . | TGTGCCAGCAGTGACCACCACAGGGATGGCTACACCTTC | CASSDHHRDGYTF
few | TRBJ2-1 | TRBV5-4 | TRBD1 | TGTGCCAGCAGCTTGGAATGGGACAGACGTAATGAGCAGTTCTTC | CASSLEWDRRNEQFF
. | TRBJ1-4 | TRBV5-4 | TRBD1 | TGTGCCAGCAGCTTGGCCGATCCCACGACAGGGACCAATGAAAAACTGTTTTTT | CASSLADPTTGTNEKLFF
. | TRBJ2-6 | TRBV6-1 | . | TGTGCCAGCAGTAAAGGTAGCTCTGGGGCCAACGTCCTGACTTTC | CASSKGSSGANVLTF
. | TRBJ2-3 | TRBV7-3 | . | TGTGCCAGCAGTCTCGTGGGGGGGGCCACAGATACGCAGTATTTT | CASSLVGGATDTQYF
few | TRBJ1-5 | TRBV10-2 | TRBD1 | TGCGCCAGCGGGGGACAGGAGGCAGGCAATCAGCCCCAGCATTTT | CASGGQEAGNQPQHF
. | TRBJ2-3 | TRBV30 | . | TGTGCCTGGAGTGTACAGAGAAAAGATACGCAGTATTTT | CAWSVQRKDTQYF
. | TRBJ2-1 | TRBV5-1 | . | TGCGCCAGCAGCCCGGCGGGGCCGCAACAACACAATGAGCAGTTCTTC | CASSPAGPQQHNEQFF
. | TRBJ2-7 | TRBV5-6 | TRBD2 | TGTGCCAGCAGCTTCGGGAGGTACGAGCAGTACTTC | CASSFGRYEQYF
. | TRBJ1-2 | TRBV27 | . | TGTGCCAGCAGTAAGACACCCTATGGCTACACCTTC | CASSKTPYGYTF
once | TRBJ1-1 | TRBV19 | . | TGTGCCAGTAGTATAAGAAGGCAGGGGAAGACTGAAGCTTTCTTT | CASSIRRQGKTEAFF
. | TRBJ1-1 | TRBV18 | . | TGTGCCAGCTCAGTTGGCCAGGCGTGGACTGAAGCTTTCTTT | CASSVGQAWTEAFF
. | TRBJ1-5 | TRBV19 | TRBD1 | TGTGCCAGTACCGAGGGGGCAAGGCAGCCCCAGCATTTT | CASTEGARQPQHF
. | TRBJ1-1 | TRBV9 | . | TGTGCCAGCAGCGTAGCGGTGGAGCCCCTTGAAGCTTTCTTT | CASSVAVEPLEAFF
. | TRBJ1-4 | TRBV30 | . | TGTGCCTGGAGTGTACGGGGGGGCACGGGTGAAAAACTGTTTTTT | CAWSVRGGTGEKLFF
few | TRBJ2-7 | TRBV27 | . | TGTGCCAGCAGTTCCGAGATAGGGGCCCCCTACGAGCAGTACTTC | CASSSEIGAPYEQYF
. | TRBJ1-4 | TRBV18 | . | TGTGCCAGCTCACCGACGCAGGGGATAGTAGAAAAACTGTTTTTT | CASSPTQGIVEKLFF
. | TRBJ2-7 | TRBV7-9 | . | TGTTCCAGCACCGCCGGTTTCCCCTACGAGCAGTACTTC | CSSTAGFPYEQYF
. | TRBJ2-5 | TRBV6-6 | TRBD1 | TGTGCCAGCAGTCGACAGGGGGGGGAGACCCAGTACTTC | CASSRQGGETQYF
. | TRBJ1-6 | TRBV5-8 | . | TGTGCCATCTGGGGGGAGAATAATTCACCCCTCCACTTT | CAIWGENNSPLHF
. | TRBJ2-7 | TRBV18 | . | TGTGCCAGCTCACAGGATGACGGAGCCTACGAGCAGTACTTC | CASSQDDGAYEQYF
. | TRBJ2-3 | TRBV7-2 | TRBD2 | TGTGCCAGCAGCTTAGTTGGCGGGAGGGCGGCAGATACGCAGTATTTT | CASSLVGGRAADTQYF
. | TRBJ2-3 | TRBV7-2 | TRBD2 | TGTGCCAGCAGCTTAGCGATAGCGGGGCTTCACACAGATACGCAGTATTTT | CASSLAIAGLHTDTQYF
. | TRBJ1-6 | TRBV6-5 | . | TGTGCCAGCAGTTACAAGAGGACAAATTCACCCCTCCACTTT | CASSYKRTNSPLHF